These 5 T cell receptor beta chains were all obtained from the same sample, sequenced in a study of T cells in Graves' hyperthyroidism and ophthalmopathy. Amplification yielded TCR beta CDR3 regions, with RNA transcripts as the source. TCR CDR3 regions were first amplified by RT-PCR with HTBI primers. TCRdb used MiXCR to reprocess the multiplex PCR reads, holding one entry per CDR3 protein. The sample holds about 420,000 distinct CDR3 sequences, approximately 15% seen once. Sequencing was done on a sample of blood. The receptors were gathered from a woman aged 18-29 years with Graves' hyperthyroidism.

This clonotype has a count of ten or more. V is TRBV20-1 and J is TRBJ2-1; D possibly matches TRBD1 or TRBD2 (6 bases each). This CDR3 contains 14 residues. Trimming took 0 bases from V and 12 from J, leaving 18 bases between them. The germline CDR1 and CDR2 sequences are DFQATT and SNEGSKA (reference sequence). The CDR3 spells CSAREGGMGKGQFF. For the CDR3, the DNA is TGCAGTGCTAGAGAAGGGGGGATGGGGAAGGGGCAGTTCTTC.

The CDR3 sequence: CASSIPGNEAFF. In nucleotides, the CDR3 is TGTGCCAGTAGTATCCCCGGGAATGAAGCTTTCTTT. The chain carries TRBV19 and TRBJ1-1, with D hard to call. The CDR3 runs to 12 residues. The germline V gene encodes CDR1 LNHDA and CDR2 SQIVND (reference sequence). V lost 3 bases and J lost 7, with 9 bases in between.

This clonotype was found many times. The chain is built from TRBV20-1 and TRBJ2-3; D may be TRBD2 (6 bases). The germline CDR1 and CDR2 sequences are DFQATT and SNEGSKA (reference sequence). The CDR3 runs 11 residues. The CDR3 reads CSCGESDTQYF. The CDR3, as DNA: TGCAGCTGCGGGGAATCAGATACGCAGTATTTT.

This clonotype was seen repeatedly, ten times or more. V gene TRBV11-1 combines with J gene TRBJ2-3, with D perhaps given as TRBD1 or TRBD2 (5 bases each). This CDR3 has 13 amino acids. The germline V gene encodes CDR1 SGHAT and CDR2 FQDESV (reference sequence). Trimming removed 3 bases from V and 6 bases from J, with 10 bases in between. CDR3 coding DNA: TGTGCCAGCAGCTTTCCCGGGGCGGATACGCAGTATTTT. Protein sequence: CASSFPGADTQYF.

This clonotype was seen ten or more times. The rearrangement links TRBV3-1 to TRBJ2-7, with 12 nucleotides matching TRBD2. V shed 4 bases, J shed 1 base, and the junction held 5 bases outside the gene matches. The CDR3 extends over 16 amino acids. Germline V gene sequence: CDR1 LGHDT, CDR2 YNNKEL (reference sequence). The CDR3, as DNA: TGTGCCAGCAGCCTCAGGACTAGCGGGGCTTCCTACGAGCAGTACTTC. It translates to CASSLRTSGASYEQYF.